This T cell receptor (beta chain) was identified during a study of blood T cell repertoires in COVID-19. Across the study: The samples span acute and convalescent COVID-19 from the United States, Italy and Spain. In each case, the material was cDNA or gDNA derived from T cells, B-cell-depleted T cells, or PBMCs.

CDR1 and CDR2 from the germline V gene are MNHEY and SVGAGI. Trimming pared 7 bases from V and 6 bases from J, leaving 12 bases between. This CDR3 has 12 amino acids. Authors' data handling: Amplification of reference gene primers provided the estimated nucleated cell counts. TCRdb's table, derived via immunoSEQ multiplex PCR, lists solely in-frame clones and lacks some. Clonal size and the V and J genes are those of that table, whereas D and trimming came from the DNA. The top ten clones hold roughly 7.5% of a sample with 150,000 to 200,000 clones, 84% of them seen once. The rearrangement uses TRBV6-5 and TRBJ1-1, with a tentative D call TRBD1 (5 bases). Sequenced input: peripheral blood. The receptor was derived from a man aged 40-50 years who had recovered from COVID-19. The CDR3 coding sequence is TGTGCCAGCACCAGGGTTCTCCCTGAAGCTTTCTTT. It specifies CASTRVLPEAFF.